Following are 5 T cell receptor beta chains from one sample sequenced in a study of CD8 T cells in ankylosing spondylitis. Antigens of these TCRs are unknown. The study, taken as a whole, reports: The study identified a TCR beta motif of under 10 highly homologous variants that appeared characteristic of ankylosing spondylitis blood.

Using its own MiXCR run on the 5' RACE reads, TCRdb lists one record per CDR3 protein. In the table there are around 770,000 distinct CDR3 sequences, around 20% of which are singletons. Sequencing was carried out using blood, either unsorted or a sorted T cell fraction (not recorded which). The receptor set was obtained from a male donor with ankylosing spondylitis.

The sample holds a few counts of this clonotype. This chain connects TRBV14 to TRBJ2-7; the D gene is possibly TRBD1 (6 bases). V was trimmed by 4 bases and J by 7 bases, leaving 14 bases between them. This CDR3 contains 13 residues. Germline-derived CDR1 and CDR2 are SGHDN and FVKESK. The CDR3 reads CASSRQQGWEQYF. As DNA, the CDR3 is TGTGCCAGCAGCCGACAGCAGGGGTGGGAGCAGTACTTC.

This clonotype was detected many times. The chain uses TRBV13 and TRBJ1-6, with TRBD1 as a possible D gene (5 bases). Germline assignment: CDR1 PRHDT and CDR2 FYEKMQ (reference sequence). The CDR3 has 14 amino acids. Deletions cut 10 bases from V and 0 bases from J, with 10 bases between. CDR3 amino acids: CATTVSSYNSPLHF. CDR3 sequence (DNA): TGTGCCACGACAGTTAGCTCCTATAATTCACCCCTCCACTTT.

The genes are TRBV20-1 and TRBJ1-5; 9 bases are shared with TRBD1. Losses at the gene ends were 5 bases for V and 2 bases for J; bases not matched to a gene: 10. The germline CDR1 and CDR2 sequences are DFQATT and SNEGSKA (reference sequence). The CDR3 loop spans 16 amino acids. CDR3 sequence (DNA): TGCAGTGCTGAAACCGGGACAGGGAAACGCAATCAGCCCCAGCATTTT. Translation: CSAETGTGKRNQPQHF.

V gene TRBV14 combines with J gene TRBJ1-1; D is unresolved. CDR1 and CDR2 from the germline V gene are SGHDN and FVKESK. The CDR3 totals 14 residues. V lost 4 bases, J lost 1 base, and 10 bases lay in between. This CDR3 reads CASSPDLRNTEAFF. CDR3 nucleotide sequence: TGTGCCAGCAGCCCCGACCTAAGGAACACTGAAGCTTTCTTT.

This clonotype was counted a few times. The chain couples TRBV12-3 or TRBV12-4 to TRBJ2-2; TRBD1 or TRBD2 may be the D gene (7 bases each). The V and J ends lost 6 bases and 2 bases respectively, with 13 bases between them. The CDR3 is 15 amino acids. CDR3 in DNA: TGTGCCAGCAGGAAGGGAGGGGGCAACACCGGGGAGCTGTTTTTT. Its protein product is CASRKGGGNTGELFF.